The 27 T cell receptor beta chains listed next were all sequenced from one sample in a study of shared clonotypes between healthy human individuals. TCRdb's copy holds only in-frame clones and misses some; the assay was immunoSEQ multiplex PCR. The sample shows over a million clones, around 98% of them seen only once. The sequencing sample was made of naive CD4+ T cells sorted from blood. The sample's subset: CD45RA+ positively selected. The origin of the receptors is a man aged 30 to 39 in good health.

The chain recombines TRBV12-5 with TRBJ2-5; TRBD2 aligns across 12 bases. Germline values: CDR1 LGHNT, CDR2 FRNRAP. Trimming took 9 bases from V and 5 from J; bases not matched to a gene: 4. CDR3 length equals 13 residues. The CDR3 region is CARGLAGSETQYF. The CDR3 DNA is TGTGCTAGAGGACTAGCGGGAAGCGAGACCCAGTACTTC.

The J gene is TRBJ2-1, the V gene TRBV11-2; 7 nucleotides align to TRBD2. Losses at the gene ends were 2 bases for V and 0 bases for J; bases not matched to a gene: 4. The CDR3 is 16 amino acids. Germline CDR1 and CDR2: SGHAT and FQNNGV. The CDR3, as DNA: TGTGCCAGCAGCTTATATCCGGGAGGCTCCTACAATGAGCAGTTCTTC. It codes for CASSLYPGGSYNEQFF.

V usage is TRBV5-1 and J usage is TRBJ2-7; TRBD2 matches 8 bases. There are 16 residues in the CDR3. V trimming: 4 bases; J trimming: 0 bases; junction bases outside the gene matches: 9. Germline V gene data show CDR1 as SGHRS and CDR2 as YFSETQ. As DNA, the CDR3 is TGCGCCAGCAGCATAAATGGCGGGACTAGCTCCTACGAGCAGTACTTC. This codes for CASSINGGTSSYEQYF.

The V gene is TRBV29-1, the J gene TRBJ2-1; 9 bases match TRBD2. V lost 6 bases, J lost 8 bases, and 11 bases stayed unmatched. Germline CDR1 and CDR2: SQVTM and ANQGSEA. CDR3 length equals 14 residues. The CDR3 is CSVKSVAGVDEQFF. DNA for the CDR3: TGCAGCGTGAAGTCCGTAGCGGGAGTCGATGAGCAGTTCTTC.

A remark on this clone: At the DNA level, this CDR3 is encoded by other sequences in the same sample as well. The V call is TRBV6-5, the J call TRBJ2-5; unclear D gene. This CDR3 is built from 14 residues. Between the trimmed V and J ends, which lost 2 bases and 2 bases, there was a span of 9 bases. CDR1 is MNHEY and CDR2 is SVGAGI in the germline V gene. The CDR3 DNA reads as TGTGCCAGCAGTTACGGGGTTTTACAAGAGACCCAGTACTTC. Amino acids: CASSYGVLQETQYF.

V is TRBV18 and J is TRBJ2-6, with no clear D. Germline loops: CDR1 KGHSH, CDR2 LQKENI. V dropped 3 bases and J dropped 0 bases, with 12 bases sitting between them. The CDR3 loop spans 17 amino acids. CDR3 sequence reads: CASSPLPGASGANVLTF. The CDR3 DNA follows: TGTGCCAGCTCACCTCTCCCAGGAGCCTCTGGGGCCAACGTCCTGACTTTC.

The chain has TRBV19 and TRBJ1-5; D is possibly TRBD1 (5 bases). Germline V gene lookup returns CDR1 LNHDA and CDR2 SQIVND (reference sequence). This CDR3 region has 14 residues. V was cut by 4 bases and J by 4 bases, with 11 bases left in between. In DNA form, the CDR3 reads TGTGCCAGTAGTAGGGGACGTCGGAATCAGCCCCAGCATTTT. Protein: CASSRGRRNQPQHF.

This clone was counted a single time. The V gene is TRBV28, the J gene TRBJ1-3, with 8 bases identical to TRBD1. Germline CDR1 reads MDHEN; CDR2 reads SYDVKM. V was pared by 10 bases and J by 2 bases, with 7 bases of the junction left unmatched. The CDR3 loop spans 14 amino acids. CDR3 in DNA: TGTGCCACCCAGACGGACAGGGCTGGAAACACCATATATTTT. Translation: CATQTDRAGNTIYF.

This chain connects TRBV29-1 to TRBJ2-5; D gene unclear. Trimming removed 5 bases from V and 9 bases from J, with 16 bases in between. CDR1 is SQVTM and CDR2 is ANQGSEA in the germline V gene. This CDR3 comprises 12 residues. The CDR3 here is CSVRDPSEAQYF. CDR3 nucleotide sequence: TGCAGCGTTAGAGACCCCTCTGAGGCCCAGTACTTC. Full variable domain (rest looked up from reference TRBV29-1 and TRBJ2-5): SAVISQKPSRDICQRGTSLTIQCQVDSQVTMMFWYRQQPGQSLTLIATANQGSEATYESGFVIDKFPISRPNLTFSTLTVSNMSPEDSSIYLCSVRDPSEAQYFGPGTRLLVL.

This clone occurred once. This sequence joins TRBV19 and TRBJ2-6, with D perhaps matching TRBD1 (6 bases). From germline, CDR1 is LNHDA and CDR2 SQIVND (reference sequence). V dropped 1 base and J dropped 12 bases, with 10 bases sitting between them. The CDR3 is 13 residues long. The chain's CDR3 is CASSIGTVPVLTF. CDR3 nucleotide sequence: TGTGCCAGTAGTATAGGGACAGTACCCGTCCTGACTTTC.

To note about this clone: This sample also contains other DNA sequences that code for the same CDR3. The chain recombines TRBV7-9 with TRBJ2-3; 7 nucleotides line up with TRBD1. The CDR3 consists of 14 residues. Germline loops: CDR1 SEHNR, CDR2 FQNEAQ (reference sequence). V lost 5 bases, J lost 3 bases, and 5 bases stayed unmatched. As DNA, the CDR3 is TGTGCCAGCAGCCTGACAGGGTCGACAGATACGCAGTATTTT. Its translation: CASSLTGSTDTQYF.

V is TRBV4-3 and J is TRBJ2-6, with D perhaps TRBD1 (6 bases). The CDR3 is made up of 16 amino acids. Deletions cut 4 bases from V and 2 bases from J, with 12 bases between. In germline, CDR1 is LGHNA, CDR2 YSLEER. CDR3 in amino acids: CASSPVAGAGANVLTF. In nucleotides, the CDR3 is TGCGCCAGCAGCCCCGTCGCAGGGGCTGGGGCCAACGTCCTGACTTTC.

The V call is TRBV14, the J call TRBJ1-2; the D is unclear. Trimming cost V 1 base and J 7 bases, with 4 bases left between them. CDR1 SGHDN and CDR2 FVKESK come from the germline V gene. The CDR3 covers 11 residues. The CDR3 protein is CASSQGGGYTF. CDR3 nucleotides: TGTGCCAGCAGCCAAGGGGGTGGCTACACCTTC.

The chain links TRBV5-1 to TRBJ1-1; 8 bases fit TRBD1. V gave up 4 bases and J gave up 3 bases; unmatched junction bases: 14. The germline V gene has CDR1 SGHRS and CDR2 YFSETQ. This CDR3 contains 17 residues. The CDR3 reads CASSLKTGTGTDTEAFF. The CDR3 region has the DNA TGCGCCAGCAGCCTGAAAACAGGGACAGGTACGGACACTGAAGCTTTCTTT. The whole variable domain, remainder taken from reference TRBV5-1 and TRBJ1-1, is KAGVTQTPRYLIKTRGQQVTLSCSPISGHRSVSWYQQTPGQGLQFLFEYFSETQRNKGNFPGRFSGRQFSNSRSEMNVSTLELGDSALYLCASSLKTGTGTDTEAFFGQGTRLTVV.

This sequence joins TRBV29-1 and TRBJ2-7; perhaps TRBD1 as D (6 bases). The CDR3 contains 17 residues. V lost 4 bases and J 2 bases, leaving 24 bases between the germline ends. CDR1 is SQVTM and CDR2 is ANQGSEA in the germline V gene. The CDR3 loop reads CSVGGTHGGLSAYEQYF. The CDR3, as DNA: TGCAGCGTTGGGGGGACACATGGGGGTCTGTCGGCCTACGAGCAGTACTTC.

This chain uses TRBV9 with TRBJ2-1; TRBD2 agrees at 8 bases. Germline CDR1 is SGDLS and CDR2 is YYNGEE. The trim removed 2 bases at V and 1 base at J, leaving 11 bases unmatched. The CDR3 runs to 18 residues. The DNA of the CDR3 is TGTGCCAGCAGCGTCAGCGGACTAGCAGCGGGGTCCTACAATGAGCAGTTCTTC. Its translation: CASSVSGLAAGSYNEQFF.

The chain is built from TRBV7-9 and TRBJ2-7, with D tentatively TRBD1 (6 bases). The CDR3 totals 17 residues. CDR1 SEHNR and CDR2 FQNEAQ come from the germline V gene (reference sequence). The germline V and J ends were trimmed by 5 bases and 0 bases, with 20 bases remaining between them. This chain's CDR3 is CASSPPLGEGGSYEQYF. In DNA form, the CDR3 reads TGTGCCAGCAGCCCCCCCCTAGGGGAAGGGGGCTCCTACGAGCAGTACTTC.

This sequence joins TRBV29-1 and TRBJ2-3; D possibly matches TRBD1 or TRBD2 (5 bases each). This CDR3 is 15 amino acids long. Per germline, CDR1 SQVTM and CDR2 ANQGSEA. Trimming stripped 5 bases from V and 0 bases from J, with 15 bases between. The CDR3 protein is CSVRDGISSTDTQYF. The CDR3 nucleotides are TGCAGCGTTAGGGACGGAATTTCTAGCACAGATACGCAGTATTTT.

This clone was seen only once. The chain links TRBV7-9 to TRBJ2-1, with D possibly matching TRBD1 (6 bases). The CDR3 runs to 15 residues. Germline V gene data show CDR1 as SEHNR and CDR2 as FQNEAQ (reference sequence). The V end lost 2 bases, the J end lost 3 bases, and 11 bases lay between the germline ends. Written as DNA, the CDR3 is TGTGCCAGCAGCTTACGGCAGGGGTTCTACAATGAGCAGTTCTTC. The encoded protein is CASSLRQGFYNEQFF. The variable domain in full, completed from reference TRBV7-9 and TRBJ2-1, reads DTGVSQNPRHKITKRGQNVTFRCDPISEHNRLYWYRQTLGQGPEFLTYFQNEAQLEKSRLLSDRFSAERPKGSFSTLEIQRTEQGDSAMYLCASSLRQGFYNEQFFGPGTRLTVL.

The chain is built from TRBV27 and TRBJ2-1, with 8 bases matching TRBD2. The germline CDR1 and CDR2 sequences are MNHEY and SMNVEV (reference sequence). CDR3 length: 14 amino acids. V lost 11 bases to trimming and J lost 7 bases; unmatched junction nucleotides: 13. The CDR3, as DNA: TGTGCCGCGGGGGGACGTTCCATGGGGAATGAGCAGTTCTTC. It is translated as CAAGGRSMGNEQFF.

This clone was observed once. The chain combines TRBV10-3 with TRBJ2-7; D remains ambiguous. From germline, CDR1 is ENHRY and CDR2 SYGVKD. The CDR3 runs to 12 residues. V was pared by 2 bases and J by 7 bases, with 9 bases between. In DNA, the CDR3 is TGTGCCATCAGTGAGGGAGCTCGGGAGCAGTACTTC. Protein sequence: CAISEGAREQYF.

The count of this clone is one. The rearrangement joins TRBV28 to TRBJ1-2; D ambiguous. The CDR3 has 13 residues. With 5 bases removed from V and 4 bases from J, the gap between germline ends came to 11 bases. The V gene's germline CDR1 is MDHEN and CDR2 SYDVKM. CDR3 DNA: TGTGCCAGCAGTATCGGTCTTCCCTATGGCTACACCTTC. Translation: CASSIGLPYGYTF.

The chain recombines TRBV27 with TRBJ2-3; D gene ambiguous. The CDR3 contains 11 residues. Between the trimmed V and J ends, which lost 3 bases and 5 bases, there was a span of 3 bases. In germline, CDR1 is MNHEY, CDR2 SMNVEV (reference sequence). The DNA for the CDR3 is TGTGCCAGCAGTTTTGTAGATACGCAGTATTTT. This encodes CASSFVDTQYF.

As regards this clone: Other DNA sequences from this sample encode an identical CDR3 as well. The CDR3: CASRAQLNTEAFF. The CDR3 DNA reads TGTGCCAGCAGGGCACAACTGAACACTGAAGCTTTCTTT. The genes are TRBV2 and TRBJ1-1, with D hard to call. The CDR3 has 13 amino acids. V dropped 6 bases and J dropped 0 bases, with 8 bases sitting between them. Germline assignment: CDR1 SNHLY and CDR2 FYNNEI.

This rearrangement joins TRBV25-1 to TRBJ2-1; 9 nucleotides match TRBD2. Looked up from germline, CDR1 is MGHDK and CDR2 is SYGVNS. The CDR3 is made up of 16 amino acids. J lost 8 bases, V lost 2 bases, and 10 bases had no gene match. The CDR3 DNA sequence: TGTGCCAGCAGTGAAAGGGCGCTAGCGGGACTGGATGAGCAGTTCTTC. Translation gives CASSERALAGLDEQFF.

The V call is TRBV10-2, the J call TRBJ2-7; D gene unclear. There are 14 residues in the CDR3. CDR1 is WSHSY, CDR2 SAAADI, per germline. Between the trimmed V and J ends, which lost 0 bases and 3 bases, there was a span of 9 bases. CDR3 coding DNA: TGCGCCAGCAGTGAGTCGGGGTACAGCTACGAGCAGTACTTC. Amino acids: CASSESGYSYEQYF.

In the case of this clone: The same CDR3 is also encoded by other DNA sequences in this sample. The chain recombines TRBV9 with TRBJ2-3; D may be TRBD2 (7 bases). CDR1 is SGDLS and CDR2 is YYNGEE in the germline V gene. The CDR3 sequence is 15 residues long. V gave up 0 bases and J gave up 3 bases, with 11 bases separating them. The CDR3 DNA follows: TGTGCCAGCAGCGTAGTGGGAGGGGGGACAGATACGCAGTATTTT. Its translation is CASSVVGGGTDTQYF.